This T cell receptor beta chain derives from a study of blood T cell repertoires in COVID-19. The CDR3 has 14 amino acids. Trimming took off 7 bases at V and 3 bases at J, with 13 bases between the two ends. Germline values: CDR1 LGHDT, CDR2 YNNKEL (reference sequence). The study assigned cohorts using participant-reported clinical history. Donors of Cohort 3 who recovered were those that had two negative PCRs, clearance, or symptom resolution. Sequencing was performed with immunoSEQ multiplex PCR; in TCRdb, only in-frame clones are kept and a portion is missing. The sample holds just over 300,000 clones; 85% to 90% are singletons and the top ten take 4% to 5%.

This receptor was identified in a man aged 25 to 45 who had recovered from COVID-19. V is TRBV3-1 (or the pseudogene TRBV3-2) and J is TRBJ2-1; possible D gene TRBD2, 6 bases. The sample taken for sequencing was PBMCs or T cells enriched from blood (not recorded which). CDR3 DNA: TGTGCCAGCACCTCTAGCGACATCTACAATGAGCAGTTCTTC. It encodes CASTSSDIYNEQFF.